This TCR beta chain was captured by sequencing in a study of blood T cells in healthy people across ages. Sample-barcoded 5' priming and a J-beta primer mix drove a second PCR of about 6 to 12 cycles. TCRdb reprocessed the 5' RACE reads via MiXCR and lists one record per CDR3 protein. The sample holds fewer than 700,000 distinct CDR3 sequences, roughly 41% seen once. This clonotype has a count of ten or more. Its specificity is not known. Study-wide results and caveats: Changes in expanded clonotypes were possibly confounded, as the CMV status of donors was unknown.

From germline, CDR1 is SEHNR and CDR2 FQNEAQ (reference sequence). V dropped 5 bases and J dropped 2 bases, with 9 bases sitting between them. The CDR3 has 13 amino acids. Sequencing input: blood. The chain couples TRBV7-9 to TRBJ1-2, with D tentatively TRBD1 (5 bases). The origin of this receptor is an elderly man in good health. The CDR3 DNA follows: TGTGCCAGCAGCCCCCGACAGAACTATGGCTACACCTTC. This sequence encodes CASSPRQNYGYTF.